The present T cell receptor (beta chain) was sequenced within a study (dated by TCRdb to about 2016). The library was produced with RT-PCR. The sample was run on an Illumina MiSeq. TCRdb's own reprocessing of the public reads used fastp at Q25 and MiXCR and kept productive beta chains. Entries that share a CDR3 protein sequence are merged under the most common genes and DNA. Across this sample there are more than 600,000 distinct CDR3 sequences, with 13% to 15% seen only once. Of the sample, roughly 3.6% falls within the top ten clones. The V end loses 2 bases and the J end loses 5 bases, and a stretch of 10 bases separates them. From the cysteine through the phenylalanine, the CDR3 covers 14 amino acids. Just CDR3 DNA is preserved here, 42 bases in frame from base 1. Per the germline V gene (reference sequence), SEHNR is the CDR1 and FQNEAQ is the CDR2. In regard to this clonotype: The antigen it recognizes is unknown. Per-base quality was not reported, and no clone a single base away is much larger than it.

The TCR comes from a female donor in good health, serving as a healthy control. Material for sequencing was memory CD4+ T cells from blood. In this chain, TRBV7-9 is recombined with TRBJ2-1; the D gene is possibly TRBD1, with 5 bases matching. The CDR3 loop reads CASSLQGFNNEQFF. The DNA reads TGTGCCAGCAGCTTACAGGGTTTCAACAATGAGCAGTTCTTC.